A selection of T cell receptor beta chains follows, all from one sample in a study of identifying expanded T cells in peripheral blood. Repertoires were generated with immunoSEQ multiplex PCR, while TCRdb's copy carries only in-frame clones and drops some. The data contain about 100,000 clones, 75% to 90% of them singletons. Sequencing was done on a sample of blood. The receptors were gathered from a person aged 18 to 75 in good health. Each CDR3 is given with its conserved first and last residue. The order of the fields is D gene, J gene, V gene, clone size, CDR3 protein, CDR3 DNA. A D gene is named only where the DNA matches it firmly. A clone size is listed for some rows: how often the clone was seen (once, few, many), or a class if it is expanded.

. | TRBJ1-1 | TRBV5-6 | . | CASSLGPVSMNTEAFF | TGTGCCAGCAGCTTAGGGCCGGTGTCCATGAACACTGAAGCTTTCTTT
TRBD1 | TRBJ1-5 | TRBV7-8 | . | CASSSPTGGLYSNQPQHF | TGTGCCAGCAGCTCTCCGACAGGGGGCCTTTATAGCAATCAGCCCCAGCATTTT
. | TRBJ1-1 | TRBV7-3 | . | CASSLQANTEAFF | TGTGCCAGCAGCTTACAGGCGAACACTGAAGCTTTCTTT
. | TRBJ2-1 | TRBV11-2 | once | CASSLTDYNEQFF | TGTGCCAGCAGCTTAACTGATTACAATGAGCAGTTCTTC
TRBD1 | TRBJ1-2 | TRBV5-1 | . | CASSRDRGNNYGYTF | TGCGCCAGCAGCCGGGACAGGGGGAACAACTATGGCTACACCTTC
. | TRBJ1-2 | TRBV7-3 | . | CASSSGIVGYTF | TGTGCCAGCAGCTCGGGGATTGTAGGCTACACCTTC
TRBD1 | TRBJ1-5 | TRBV19 | . | CASSVWDRAIQPQHF | TGTGCCAGTAGTGTCTGGGACAGGGCGATTCAGCCCCAGCATTTT
. | TRBJ1-2 | TRBV9 | . | CASTLNEGFSYGYTF | TGTGCCAGCACCTTAAATGAGGGGTTTTCCTATGGCTACACCTTC
TRBD1 | TRBJ2-2 | TRBV19 | . | CASTQGQGFGELFF | TGTGCCAGTACCCAGGGACAGGGCTTCGGGGAGCTGTTTTTT
. | TRBJ2-1 | TRBV19 | . | CASRPIRGSYNEQFF | TGTGCCAGTAGACCCATTAGGGGTTCCTACAATGAGCAGTTCTTC
TRBD1 | TRBJ2-7 | TRBV2 | . | CASIVETGYPLADF | TGTGCCAGCATCGTCGAGACAGGGTACCCTCTCGCGGACTTC
. | TRBJ1-3 | TRBV7-2 | . | CASSLWGAGNTIYF | TGTGCCAGCAGCTTATGGGGGGCTGGAAACACCATATATTTT
. | TRBJ1-6 | TRBV12-5 | once | CASGLVQETIQTYNSPLHF | TGTGCTAGTGGTTTGGTACAGGAAACAATACAGACCTATAATTCACCCCTCCACTTT
TRBD1 | TRBJ1-5 | TRBV7-9 | once | CASSFGTGNGQPQHF | TGTGCCAGCAGCTTCGGGACAGGGAACGGTCAGCCCCAGCATTTT
. | TRBJ1-2 | TRBV14 | . | CASSLVNYGYTF | TGTGCCAGCAGCTTGGTTAACTATGGCTACACCTTC
TRBD1 | TRBJ2-7 | TRBV19 | . | CASSPAGTGYEQYF | TGTGCCAGTAGTCCCGCCGGGACAGGCTACGAGCAGTACTTC
TRBD1 | TRBJ1-1 | TRBV27 | . | CASTGQGGVAFF | TGTGCCAGCACGGGACAGGGAGGTGTTGCTTTCTTT
. | TRBJ1-1 | TRBV5-5 | . | CASSFDPEAEAFF | TGTGCCAGCAGCTTCGACCCGGAGGCTGAAGCTTTCTTT
. | TRBJ1-1 | TRBV7-2 | . | CASSPQGVLNTEAFF | TGTGCCAGCAGCCCTCAAGGGGTCCTGAACACTGAAGCTTTCTTT
TRBD1 | TRBJ1-2 | TRBV7-6 | . | CASSRGQGANYGYTF | TGTGCCAGCAGCAGGGGACAGGGGGCGAACTATGGCTACACCTTC
. | TRBJ1-6 | TRBV6-1 | . | CASSLTEDSPLHF | TGTGCCAGCAGTTTGACAGAGGATTCACCCCTCCACTTT
. | TRBJ1-6 | TRBV23-1 | . | CASSQGLRSPLHF | TGCGCCAGCAGTCAAGGGTTGCGGTCACCCCTCCACTTT
. | TRBJ1-1 | TRBV18 | . | CASSRPGVANTEAFF | TGTGCCAGCTCACGCCCGGGGGTTGCGAACACTGAAGCTTTCTTT
. | TRBJ2-1 | TRBV14 | once | CASSQAGGVLGNEQFF | TGTGCCAGCAGCCAAGCCGGGGGAGTCCTGGGCAATGAGCAGTTCTTC
. | TRBJ1-2 | TRBV25-1 | . | CASSENYGYTF | TGTGCCAGCAGTGAGAACTATGGCTACACCTTC
. | TRBJ1-5 | TRBV11-3 | . | CASSRDGAHQPQHF | TGTGCCAGCAGTCGGGACGGAGCACATCAGCCCCAGCATTTT
. | TRBJ1-2 | TRBV4-1 | . | CASSQERGYGYTF | TGCGCCAGCAGCCAAGAACGGGGCTATGGCTACACCTTC
. | TRBJ1-2 | TRBV5-5 | . | CASSVMGSNYGYTF | TGTGCCAGCAGCGTGATGGGCAGTAACTATGGCTACACCTTC
. | TRBJ1-2 | TRBV5-1 | medium-sized | CASSLTGDRGYTF | TGCGCCAGCAGCTTAACGGGGGATCGTGGCTACACCTTC
. | TRBJ1-5 | TRBV7-9 | few | CASSLSGSEPQHF | TGTGCCAGCAGCTTAAGTGGGAGTGAGCCCCAGCATTTT
. | TRBJ2-1 | TRBV5-6 | . | CASNNITYYNEQFF | TGTGCCAGCAACAACATTACCTACTACAATGAGCAGTTCTTC
. | TRBJ1-2 | TRBV7-9 | . | CASSDRNYGYTF | TGTGCCAGCAGCGACAGGAACTATGGCTACACCTTC
. | TRBJ1-2 | TRBV29-1 | . | CSVAEGRGVNYGYTF | TGCAGCGTTGCGGAGGGGCGCGGGGTTAACTATGGCTACACCTTC
TRBD1 | TRBJ2-1 | TRBV5-5 | . | CASSPGTGDEQFF | TGTGCCAGCAGCCCCGGGACAGGGGATGAGCAGTTCTTC
TRBD1 | TRBJ2-5 | TRBV30 | . | CAWAAGDRQQETQYF | TGTGCCTGGGCCGCCGGGGACAGGCAACAAGAGACCCAGTACTTC
. | TRBJ1-4 | TRBV7-9 | . | CASSPTTGPNEKLFF | TGTGCCAGCAGCCCAACAACAGGGCCTAATGAAAAACTGTTTTTT
. | TRBJ2-7 | TRBV18 | . | CASSSQGDEQYF | TGTGCCAGCTCATCTCAGGGAGACGAGCAGTACTTC
TRBD2 | TRBJ2-3 | TRBV5-1 | once | CASSPGLAGETDTQYF | TGCGCCAGCAGCCCGGGACTAGCGGGAGAAACGGATACGCAGTATTTT
. | TRBJ1-5 | TRBV7-2 | . | CASSLGPGSQPQHF | TGTGCCAGCAGCTTAGGACCAGGGTCTCAGCCCCAGCATTTT
TRBD2 | TRBJ2-2 | TRBV7-9 | . | CASSPTGLAGGRELFF | TGTGCCAGCAGCCCCACCGGCCTAGCGGGGGGCCGGGAGCTGTTTTTT
. | TRBJ2-3 | TRBV11-2 | once | CASSIAVKGFTDTQYF | TGTGCCAGCAGCATAGCCGTTAAGGGATTCACAGATACGCAGTATTTT
. | TRBJ1-4 | TRBV15 | . | CATTVSGAGEKLFF | TGTGCCACCACAGTCTCGGGGGCCGGAGAAAAACTGTTTTTT
. | TRBJ1-5 | TRBV9 | once | CASSPGDSNQPQHF | TGTGCCAGCTCCCCCGGGGATAGCAATCAGCCCCAGCATTTT
. | TRBJ2-3 | TRBV7-9 | . | CASSPDRLTDTQYF | TGTGCCAGCAGCCCGGACAGATTAACAGATACGCAGTATTTT
TRBD2 | TRBJ2-3 | TRBV4-1 | once | CASSHRAGGGADTQYF | TGCGCCAGCAGCCACCGAGCGGGAGGGGGAGCAGATACGCAGTATTTT
. | TRBJ1-3 | TRBV21-1 | . | CASSKLQGQGNTIYF | TGTGCCAGCAGCAAACTCCAGGGTCAAGGAAACACCATATATTTT
. | TRBJ1-1 | TRBV11-3 | . | CASSLEPNTEAFF | TGTGCCAGCAGCTTAGAGCCGAACACTGAAGCTTTCTTT
. | TRBJ2-3 | TRBV30 | once | CAWTPAVGDTQYF | TGTGCCTGGACCCCCGCTGTGGGAGATACGCAGTATTTT
TRBD1 | TRBJ1-1 | TRBV5-4 | . | CASSLGQGMNTEAFF | TGTGCCAGCAGCCTCGGACAGGGCATGAACACTGAAGCTTTCTTT
. | TRBJ1-5 | TRBV6-1 | . | CASSRAVNQPQHF | TGTGCCAGCAGCCGGGCAGTCAATCAGCCCCAGCATTTT
TRBD2 | TRBJ2-7 | TRBV4-1 | . | CASSHGTLAGEGEQYF | TGCGCCAGCAGCCACGGTACACTAGCGGGCGAGGGGGAGCAGTACTTC
. | TRBJ1-5 | TRBV7-9 | . | CASSLVSEPQHF | TGTGCCAGCAGCTTAGTATCAGAGCCCCAGCATTTT
. | TRBJ1-6 | TRBV6-1 | . | CASSEVDSPLHF | TGTGCCAGCAGTGAAGTGGATTCACCCCTCCACTTT
. | TRBJ1-1 | TRBV7-3 | . | CASSLGGVGTEAFF | TGTGCCAGCAGCTTAGGAGGGGTCGGCACTGAAGCTTTCTTT
. | TRBJ2-3 | TRBV14 | few | CATSRALGGTDTQYF | TGTGCCACCAGCCGGGCACTAGGGGGGACAGATACGCAGTATTTT
. | TRBJ1-3 | TRBV10-1 | few | CANEEGPFPKLDSGNTIYF | TGCGCCAACGAGGAGGGCCCATTCCCAAAGTTGGACTCTGGAAACACCATATATTTT
. | TRBJ1-3 | TRBV30 | few | CAWSVPGSSGNTIYF | TGTGCCTGGAGTGTGCCAGGGAGCTCTGGAAACACCATATATTTT